Listed below are T cell receptor beta chains from one sample, sequenced in a study of identical twins. TCRdb re-derived calls from the 5' RACE reads in MiXCR, one entry per CDR3 protein. This sample has a few hundred thousand distinct CDR3 sequences; nearly 15% occur once, and the top ten carry 0.44%. These data were also filed under a second study, of yellow fever vaccine responses in identical twins.

The sequenced sample consisted of CD4+ T cells sorted from blood. The receptors derive from a woman between 18 and 30 years old in good health. Both conserved end residues are part of each CDR3. The D gene is left open where the match is weak. A clone size is listed for some rows: how often the clone was seen (once, few, many), or a class if it is expanded.

D gene	J gene	V gene	clone size	CDR3 DNA	CDR3 protein
-	TRBJ2-7	TRBV7-3	-	TGTGCCAGCAGCCCACAAGTAGGTAGCGCTTACGAGCAGTACTTC	CASSPQVGSAYEQYF
-	TRBJ2-3	TRBV25-1	-	TGTGCCAGCAGTGCGGGGCGATTGACAGATACGCAGTATTTT	CASSAGRLTDTQYF
-	TRBJ2-1	TRBV6-1	-	TGTGCCAGCAGTGAAGCGAGCGGAGGAGGGTCTGTCAATGAGCAGTTCTTC	CASSEASGGGSVNEQFF
-	TRBJ2-1	TRBV24-1	-	TGTGCCACCGCTGGGGGCCCGTCCTACAATGAGCAGTTCTTC	CATAGGPSYNEQFF
TRBD1	TRBJ1-5	TRBV20-1	-	TGCAGTGCTTGTAGGACAGGGGGCAATCAGCCCCAGCATTTT	CSACRTGGNQPQHF
TRBD1	TRBJ1-1	TRBV12-3/TRBV12-4	few	TGTGCCAGCAAGAAGACAGGGCCAAACACTGAAGCTTTCTTT	CASKKTGPNTEAFF
TRBD2	TRBJ2-3	TRBV12-5	-	TGTGCTAGTGGTTTACCCCTGGGGATAGCGGGGGGCACAGATACGCAGTATTTT	CASGLPLGIAGGTDTQYF
-	TRBJ1-5	TRBV27	-	TGTGCCAGCAGTCCAGGTGGGTCGCGGCAGCCCCAGCATTTT	CASSPGGSRQPQHF
TRBD2	TRBJ2-3	TRBV9	-	TGTGCCAGCAGCCCTCACACTAGCGGGAGCACAGATACGCAGTATTTT	CASSPHTSGSTDTQYF
-	TRBJ2-7	TRBV6-1	few	TGTGCCAGCAGGCTAGAGTCGGGACACCCCTACGAGCAGTACTTC	CASRLESGHPYEQYF
-	TRBJ2-3	TRBV20-1	few	TGCAGTGCTCTCCGGACTGCCATAATGGGAGATACGCAGTATTTT	CSALRTAIMGDTQYF
-	TRBJ2-1	TRBV12-3/TRBV12-4	few	TGTGCCAGCAGTTTAGGGGGGCGAACCTACAATGAGCAGTTCTTC	CASSLGGRTYNEQFF
TRBD2	TRBJ2-5	TRBV11-2	-	TGTGCCAGCAGCGGTAGACTAGCGGGGTCGCAAGAGACCCAGTACTTC	CASSGRLAGSQETQYF
-	TRBJ1-2	TRBV7-8	-	TGTGCCAGCAGCTGGGGACGTTATGGCTACACCTTC	CASSWGRYGYTF
-	TRBJ2-1	TRBV5-5	-	TGTGCCAGCAGCTTGGAGGGGGGAAGGGTGTACAATGAGCAGTTCTTC	CASSLEGGRVYNEQFF
TRBD2	TRBJ2-1	TRBV4-2	-	TGTGCCAGCAGCCAAGACGGGAGGCCCTACAATGAGCAGTTCTTC	CASSQDGRPYNEQFF
TRBD2	TRBJ2-5	TRBV28	-	TGTGCCAGCAGTTTATTGGTAGCGGGAGGGAGGAAGACCCAGTACTTC	CASSLLVAGGRKTQYF
TRBD2	TRBJ2-5	TRBV20-1	few	TGCAGTGTCCGGACTAGCGGGAGCCAAGAGACCCAGTACTTC	CSVRTSGSQETQYF
-	TRBJ2-7	TRBV5-5	-	TGTGCCAGCAGCTTGGGTTTCGGAGTATACGAGCAGTACTTC	CASSLGFGVYEQYF
-	TRBJ2-1	TRBV29-1	few	TGCAGCGTTGAACCGTTTCTCGACTTCCCAGAGCAGTTCTTC	CSVEPFLDFPEQFF
-	TRBJ2-4	TRBV6-1	-	TGTGCCAGCAGTAGGGGGGCAGTTAAAAACATTCAGTACTTC	CASSRGAVKNIQYF
TRBD1	TRBJ1-2	TRBV3-1	-	TGTGCCAGCAGCCAAGGAGGGGGCCATGACCTGAGCTACACCTTC	CASSQGGGHDLSYTF
TRBD2	TRBJ2-5	TRBV15	-	TGTGCCACCAGCAGAGGGTGGAGCGGGGGCCCAAGGGGCCAGTACTTC	CATSRGWSGGPRGQYF
TRBD1	TRBJ2-3	TRBV7-7	-	TGTGCCAGCAGCTTAGATTTGAGGGGGCGATGCACAGATACGCAGTATTTT	CASSLDLRGRCTDTQYF
-	TRBJ2-7	TRBV5-1	many	TGCGCCAGCAGCAAAGACACCGGGACGGCACCCTACGAGCAGTACTTC	CASSKDTGTAPYEQYF
-	TRBJ2-3	TRBV6-5	few	TGTGCCAGCAGTTACTACGGGACTAGCACAGATACGCAGTATTTT	CASSYYGTSTDTQYF
TRBD1	TRBJ2-7	TRBV4-1	-	TGCGCCAGCAGCCAAGGCTGGACAGGGCTCAACTACGAGCAGTACTTC	CASSQGWTGLNYEQYF